This is a list of T cell receptor beta chains from one sample in a study of blood T cell repertoires in COVID-19. Libraries were prepared by immunoSEQ multiplex PCR; TCRdb keeps only in-frame clonotypes and omits some of them. The sample lists around 90,000 clones; about 80% were seen once. Input material: peripheral blood. All receptors derive from a human donor in a cohort sampled during active COVID-19. Each CDR3 is given with its conserved first and last residue. The order of the fields is V gene, J gene, CDR3 protein.

TRBV7-9	TRBJ2-7	CASSPLGGEQYF
TRBV24-1	TRBJ2-3	CATSDSGTPSTDTQYF
TRBV5-1	TRBJ2-7	CASSLVETARVQYF
TRBV11-2	TRBJ1-2	CASSLVGAGGGYTF
TRBV18	TRBJ2-7	CASSPRSDYEQYF
TRBV5-1	TRBJ1-2	CASRDPIGSNYGYTF
TRBV7-9	TRBJ2-3	CASSQTSGAADTQYF
TRBV7-7	TRBJ2-7	CASSLGAGTSGRGDYEQYF
TRBV7-8	TRBJ2-7	CASSLNREQEQYF
TRBV5-1	TRBJ2-1	CASSLVRGTSYNEQFF
TRBV6-5	TRBJ1-4	CASSFGQRGEKLFF
TRBV7-9	TRBJ2-7	CASSTQEVRGPAQYF
TRBV19	TRBJ1-2	CASSIHNYGCTF
TRBV6-6	TRBJ1-4	CASSTGNEKLFF
TRBV15	TRBJ1-1	CATSPQHRVLPRAFF
TRBV5-1	TRBJ2-3	CASSLGQVVTDTQYF
TRBV5-4	TRBJ2-3	CASSLRAGGPTDTQYF
TRBV6-1	TRBJ1-6	CASSVGQRLYNSPLHF
TRBV5-1	TRBJ1-1	CASGVTGGASVEAFF
TRBV14	TRBJ2-7	CALLFVGEQYF
TRBV4-1	TRBJ2-7	CASSHLLSSGNSHEQYF
TRBV20-1	TRBJ1-5	CSAQGNQPQHF
TRBV3-1/TRBV3-2	TRBJ2-7	CASSRLPPGQGSYEQYF
TRBV11-3	TRBJ1-1	CASSVTMRTEAFF
TRBV27	TRBJ2-7	CASSLEGRLATGEQYF
TRBV7-2	TRBJ2-2	CASRVRRGNTGELFF
TRBV5-1	TRBJ2-1	CASSSRGNNEQFF
TRBV2	TRBJ1-3	CASSEGRVGNTIYF
TRBV30	TRBJ1-2	CAWTGLYGYTF
TRBV18	TRBJ2-5	CASSPSRAQETQYF
TRBV4-2	TRBJ1-6	CASSQGQGAGDSPLHF
TRBV7-9	TRBJ1-1	CASSPRYTEAFF
TRBV18	TRBJ2-1	CASSVDNEQFF
TRBV3-1/TRBV3-2	TRBJ2-7	CASSRAPYEQYF
TRBV5-4	TRBJ2-6	CASSPQDRGGTGANVLTF
TRBV5-4	TRBJ2-7	CASSLGSGSLSHEQYF
TRBV7-2	TRBJ2-1	CASSLSGSSYNEQFF
TRBV5-5	TRBJ2-7	CASSLVNMGLAAEQYF
TRBV5-1	TRBJ2-2	CASSPGTGNTGELFF
TRBV18	TRBJ2-7	CASSDREGPYEQYF
TRBV4-2	TRBJ2-1	CASSPGLAGGVHGQFF
TRBV19	TRBJ1-2	CASKAGGANYGYTF
TRBV24-1	TRBJ2-2	CATSDPDRGSEVRELFF
TRBV30	TRBJ2-7	CAWSSGYEQYF
TRBV7-2	TRBJ1-3	CASSLARVNTIYF
TRBV19	TRBJ1-2	CASSTRDRSNYGYTF
TRBV27	TRBJ1-5	CASSVRPGNQPQHF
TRBV7-3	TRBJ2-1	CASSLDGGSYNEQFF
TRBV12-5	TRBJ1-5	CASGPSGQGRNQPQHF
TRBV28	TRBJ2-7	CASSLISGRGYEQYF
TRBV5-1	TRBJ2-7	CASSEETVPGDEQYF
TRBV6-1	TRBJ2-7	CASSEFPTGYYEQYF
TRBV5-1	TRBJ1-2	CASSLGGGWGYTF
TRBV9	TRBJ1-2	CASSARDSGGYTF
TRBV6-5	TRBJ1-5	CASRAVLSNQPQHF
TRBV28	TRBJ2-6	CASSFSGANVLTF
TRBV5-1	TRBJ1-2	CASSLDRIIDGYTF